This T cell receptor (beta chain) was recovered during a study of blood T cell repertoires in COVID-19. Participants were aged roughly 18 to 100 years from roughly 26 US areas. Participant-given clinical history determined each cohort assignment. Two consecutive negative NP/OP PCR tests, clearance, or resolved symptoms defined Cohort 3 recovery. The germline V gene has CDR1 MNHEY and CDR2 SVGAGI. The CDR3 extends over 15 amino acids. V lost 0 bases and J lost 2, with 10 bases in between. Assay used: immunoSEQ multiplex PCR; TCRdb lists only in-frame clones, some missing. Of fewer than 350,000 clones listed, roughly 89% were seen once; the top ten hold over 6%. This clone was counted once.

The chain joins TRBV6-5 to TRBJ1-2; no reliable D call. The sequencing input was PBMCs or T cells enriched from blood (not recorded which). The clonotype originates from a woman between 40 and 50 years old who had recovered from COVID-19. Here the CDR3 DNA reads TGTGCCAGCAGTTACTCGGGCAGCCTAAACTATGGCTACACCTTC. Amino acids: CASSYSGSLNYGYTF.